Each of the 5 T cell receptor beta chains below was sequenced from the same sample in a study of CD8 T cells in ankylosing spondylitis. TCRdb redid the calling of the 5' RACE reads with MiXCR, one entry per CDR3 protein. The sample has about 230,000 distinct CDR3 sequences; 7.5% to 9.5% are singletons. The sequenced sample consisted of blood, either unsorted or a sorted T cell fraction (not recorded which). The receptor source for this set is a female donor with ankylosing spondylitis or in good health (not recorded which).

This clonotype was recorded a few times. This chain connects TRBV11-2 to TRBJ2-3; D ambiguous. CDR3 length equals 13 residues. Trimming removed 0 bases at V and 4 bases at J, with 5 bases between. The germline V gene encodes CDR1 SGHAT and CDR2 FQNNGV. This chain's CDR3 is CASSLETPDTQYF. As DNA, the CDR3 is TGTGCCAGCAGCTTAGAAACGCCAGATACGCAGTATTTT. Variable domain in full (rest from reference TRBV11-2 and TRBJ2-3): EAGVAQSPRYKIIEKRQSVAFWCNPISGHATLYWYQQILGQGPKLLIQFQNNGVVDDSQLPKDRFSAERLKGVDSTLKIQPAKLEDSAVYLCASSLETPDTQYFGPGTRLTVL.

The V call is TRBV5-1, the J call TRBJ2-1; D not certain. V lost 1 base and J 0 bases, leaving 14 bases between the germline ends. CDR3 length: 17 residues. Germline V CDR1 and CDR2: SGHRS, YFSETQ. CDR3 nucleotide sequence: TGCGCCAGCAGCTTGCCCGACCCGAGCTTCTCCTACAATGAGCAGTTCTTC. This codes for CASSLPDPSFSYNEQFF.

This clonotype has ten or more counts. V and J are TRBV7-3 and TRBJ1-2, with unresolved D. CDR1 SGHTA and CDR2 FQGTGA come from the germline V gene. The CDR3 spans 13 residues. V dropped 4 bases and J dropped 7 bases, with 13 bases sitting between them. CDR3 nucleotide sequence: TGTGCCAGCAGCTCAACACCTTCGGGTGGCTACACCTTC. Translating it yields CASSSTPSGGYTF.

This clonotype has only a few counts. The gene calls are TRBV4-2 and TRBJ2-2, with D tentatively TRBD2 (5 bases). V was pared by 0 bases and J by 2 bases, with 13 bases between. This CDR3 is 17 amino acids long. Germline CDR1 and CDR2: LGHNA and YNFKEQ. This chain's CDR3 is CASSQDPRGRNTGELFF. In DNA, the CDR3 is TGTGCCAGCAGCCAAGATCCAAGAGGGAGAAACACCGGGGAGCTGTTTTTT.

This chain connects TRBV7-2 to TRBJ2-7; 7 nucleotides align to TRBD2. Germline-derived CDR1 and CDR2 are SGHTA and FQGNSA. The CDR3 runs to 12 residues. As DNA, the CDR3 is TGTGCTCCCCCAGCGGGAAAATACGAGCAGTACTTC. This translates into CAPPAGKYEQYF.